The 23 T cell receptor beta chains presented below share a single source sample, sequenced in a study of blood T cell repertoires in COVID-19. The method was immunoSEQ multiplex PCR; TCRdb's version includes in-frame clones alone and lacks a portion of them. The profile covers 100,000 to 150,000 clones, with roughly 86% appearing a single time and approximately 10% taken by the ten largest. Sequenced sample: peripheral blood. The receptors were sampled from a woman in her 70s with COVID-19, enrolled during active disease.

A single count supports this clone. V usage is TRBV11-3 and J usage is TRBJ2-3; the D gene is possibly TRBD1 (6 bases). Germline V gene lookup returns CDR1 SGHNT and CDR2 YENEEA. This CDR3 comprises 13 residues. V lost 4 bases and J lost 8, with 13 bases in between. As DNA, the CDR3 is TGTGCCAGCAGCTCTAGCCGAGGGGGTACGCAGTATTTT. This codes for CASSSSRGGTQYF. The full variable domain, rest sourced from reference TRBV11-3 and TRBJ2-3, is EAGVVQSPRYKIIEKKQPVAFWCNPISGHNTLYWYLQNLGQGPELLIRYENEEAVDDSQLPKDRFSAERLKGVDSTLKIQPAELGDSAVYLCASSSSRGGTQYFGPGTRLTVL.

CDR3 nucleotides: TGTGCCAGCAGAAACAAGGGACAGGTCTACGAGCAGTACTTC. This sequence encodes CASRNKGQVYEQYF. The rearrangement links TRBV6-5 to TRBJ2-7; 8 bases fit TRBD1. V was clipped by 6 bases and J by 3 bases; unmatched bases: 7. Germline values: CDR1 MNHEY, CDR2 SVGAGI. CDR3 length equals 14 residues.

In this sample, this clone turned up a few times. The chain combines TRBV5-1 with TRBJ1-2; 10 bases map to TRBD1. CDR3 length: 14 amino acids. With 3 bases clipped from V and 6 bases from J, the junction kept 5 bases outside the gene matches. Germline V gene lookup returns CDR1 SGHRS and CDR2 YFSETQ. The CDR3 coding sequence is TGCGCCAGCAGCTGGGTCGGGACAGGGGATGGCTACACCTTC. Amino acids: CASSWVGTGDGYTF.

The CDR3 DNA reads TGTGCCAGCAGCTTTCGGACAGGGGATGAGACCCAGTACTTC. It is translated as CASSFRTGDETQYF. J is TRBJ2-5 and V is TRBV3-1 (or the pseudogene TRBV3-2); the match to TRBD1 covers 9 bases. CDR1 and CDR2 (germline): LGHDT, YNNKEL (reference sequence). The CDR3 runs 14 residues. V gave up 5 bases and J gave up 5 bases; unmatched junction bases: 6.

The J gene is TRBJ1-1, the V gene TRBV7-8, with unresolved D. Trimming took 2 bases from V and 1 from J, leaving 11 bases between them. The CDR3 contains 15 residues. CDR1 is SGHVS, CDR2 FQNEAQ, per germline. CDR3 sequence reads: CASSLWAQKNTEAFF. CDR3 bases: TGTGCCAGCAGCTTATGGGCACAGAAGAACACTGAAGCTTTCTTT.

The rearrangement links TRBV11-2 to TRBJ2-7; D ambiguous. Trimming stripped 5 bases from V and 0 bases from J, with 23 bases between. The CDR3 extends over 18 amino acids. The V gene's germline CDR1 is SGHAT and CDR2 FQNNGV. The CDR3 sequence is CASSPLLGPRVASYEQYF. The CDR3 bases are TGTGCCAGCAGCCCCCTGCTGGGTCCGAGAGTAGCCTCCTACGAGCAGTACTTC.

This chain connects TRBV27 to TRBJ1-2, with 8 bases fitting TRBD1. Germline V gene data show CDR1 as MNHEY and CDR2 as SMNVEV (reference sequence). V dropped 4 bases and J dropped 5; count of bases not matched to a gene: 9. CDR3 length: 15 amino acids. The chain's CDR3 is CASSYQGASLYGYTF. DNA of the CDR3: TGTGCCAGCAGTTATCAGGGGGCCTCGCTGTATGGCTACACCTTC.

This clone occurred once. This chain connects TRBV7-6 to TRBJ1-6, with TRBD1 matching 10 bases. Germline CDR1 reads SGHVS; CDR2 reads FNYEAQ. This CDR3 comprises 14 residues. V dropped 5 bases and J dropped 10; count of bases not matched to a gene: 5. CDR3 DNA: TGTGCCAGCAGCCCCGGGACAGGGGACTCACCCCTCCACTTT. Its translation: CASSPGTGDSPLHF.

J is TRBJ1-1 and V is TRBV28, with D possibly matching TRBD1 (5 bases). The CDR3 loop spans 14 amino acids. Germline CDR1 reads MDHEN; CDR2 reads SYDVKM. Trimming took off 6 bases at V and 5 bases at J, with 16 bases between the two ends. CDR3 DNA sequence: TGTGCCAGCAGCCCGCGGGGCGAGAGGACTGAAGCTTTCTTT. Its protein product is CASSPRGERTEAFF.

The rearrangement joins TRBV5-5 to TRBJ1-2; 7 nucleotides line up with TRBD1. CDR3 size: 14 residues. Germline assignment: CDR1 SGHKS and CDR2 YYEKEE (reference sequence). J gave up 4 bases and V 5 bases, and 8 bases lay outside the gene matches. The CDR3 DNA reads TGTGCCAGCAGTGAGAAGACAGGGAGCTATGGCTACACCTTC. It encodes CASSEKTGSYGYTF.

This rearrangement joins TRBV7-3 to TRBJ1-1, with unresolved D. The CDR3 has 13 amino acids. V was clipped by 6 bases and J by 0 bases, with 8 bases between them. From germline, CDR1 is SGHTA and CDR2 FQGTGA. This CDR3 reads CASRLNVNTEAFF. The CDR3 nucleotides read TGTGCCAGCAGACTAAATGTGAACACTGAAGCTTTCTTT.

The CDR3 nucleotides read TGTGCCAGCAGTCCCCTGACACGCATGAACACTGAAGCTTTCTTT. This encodes CASSPLTRMNTEAFF. This sequence joins TRBV6-5 and TRBJ1-1; D is unclear. Trimming took off 5 bases at V and 0 bases at J, with 13 bases between the two ends. CDR3 length: 15 amino acids. Germline V lookup: CDR1 MNHEY, CDR2 SVGAGI.

The chain couples TRBV5-4 to TRBJ2-1, with 8 nucleotides matching TRBD1. Germline loops: CDR1 SGHNT, CDR2 YYREEE (reference sequence). With V trimmed by 4 bases and J by 4 bases, 7 bases remained unmatched. This CDR3 is built from 15 residues. The CDR3 region has the DNA TGTGCCAGCAGCCCGCCAGGGGGCCGGTACAATGAGCAGTTCTTC. Its translation is CASSPPGGRYNEQFF.

This rearrangement joins TRBV30 to TRBJ1-5; perhaps TRBD1 as D (6 bases). The germline CDR1 and CDR2 sequences are GTSNPN and SVGIG (reference sequence). The CDR3 runs to 15 residues. V was pared by 5 bases and J by 0 bases, with 14 bases between. The CDR3 loop reads CAWGPRDISNQPQHF. DNA for the CDR3: TGTGCCTGGGGGCCCCGGGACATTAGCAATCAGCCCCAGCATTTT.

The rearrangement links TRBV4-2 to TRBJ1-4; tentative D call: TRBD1 (5 bases). Trimming stripped 4 bases from V and 6 bases from J, with 21 bases between. This CDR3 is 17 amino acids long. Germline lookup yields CDR1 LGHNA and CDR2 YNFKEQ. For the CDR3, the DNA is TGTGCCAGCAGCCGAACATCTTCGCGGGGGTCGTATGAAAAACTGTTTTTT. Encoded protein: CASSRTSSRGSYEKLFF.

The genes are TRBV7-8 and TRBJ2-7; no clear D. Germline V gives CDR1 SGHVS, CDR2 FQNEAQ. The CDR3 is made up of 16 amino acids. The V end lost 1 base, the J end lost 3 bases, and 16 bases lay between the germline ends. The CDR3, as DNA: TGTGCCAGCAGCTTAGGTCCGGGTCCGAGAGTCTACGAGCAGTACTTC. Translating gives CASSLGPGPRVYEQYF.

The chain recombines TRBV5-1 with TRBJ1-6, with 7 bases aligning to TRBD1. Trimming removed 7 bases from V and 3 bases from J; junction bases left unmatched: 7. In germline, CDR1 is SGHRS, CDR2 YFSETQ. The CDR3 runs to 15 residues. This chain's CDR3 is CASRPGTVYNSPLHF. CDR3 DNA: TGCGCCAGCCGACCCGGGACAGTCTATAATTCACCCCTCCACTTT.

The V gene is TRBV5-5, the J gene TRBJ1-2; D possibly corresponds to TRBD1 (6 bases). The germline V gene encodes CDR1 SGHKS and CDR2 YYEKEE (reference sequence). The CDR3 sequence is 14 residues long. Trimming shortened V by 5 bases and J by 1 base, and 12 bases separated the two germline ends. The CDR3 loop is CASSGQTNNYGYTF. For the CDR3, the DNA is TGTGCCAGCAGTGGACAGACCAATAACTATGGCTACACCTTC.

V is TRBV7-9 and J is TRBJ1-1, with D perhaps matching TRBD1 (5 bases). Trimming removed 4 bases from V and 0 bases from J, with 12 bases in between. Germline values: CDR1 SEHNR, CDR2 FQNEAQ (reference sequence). The CDR3 is made up of 15 amino acids. The CDR3 here is CASSSKQEMNTEAFF. CDR3 bases: TGTGCCAGCAGCTCCAAACAGGAAATGAACACTGAAGCTTTCTTT.

The V call is TRBV28, the J call TRBJ2-2, with 10 bases matching TRBD2. Germline loops: CDR1 MDHEN, CDR2 SYDVKM. V gave up 8 bases and J gave up 6 bases; unmatched junction bases: 3. CDR3 length: 13 amino acids. Here the CDR3 DNA reads TGTGCCAGCGGGACTAGCGTGCCCGGGGAGCTGTTTTTT. This translates into CASGTSVPGELFF.

This chain uses TRBV19 with TRBJ1-2; 7 bases are a match to TRBD1. Germline V gene lookup returns CDR1 LNHDA and CDR2 SQIVND (reference sequence). The junction had 3 bases not matched to a gene; V was cut back by 4 bases and J by 4 bases. The CDR3 is 13 amino acids. The CDR3, as DNA: TGTGCCAGTAGTACCCGGGACAGCTATGGCTACACCTTC. The encoded protein is CASSTRDSYGYTF.

This chain uses TRBV18 with TRBJ1-2; 7 bases map to TRBD1. The J segment lost 6 bases and the V segment lost 4 bases, leaving 8 bases of the junction unmatched. CDR3 length equals 14 residues. Germline CDR1 and CDR2: KGHSH and LQKENI. As DNA, the CDR3 is TGTGCCAGCTCACTCGGACAGGAAGCACATGGCTACACCTTC. Translating gives CASSLGQEAHGYTF.

This rearrangement joins TRBV5-8 to TRBJ1-5, with D possibly TRBD1 on 5 matching bases. Trimming stripped 3 bases from V and 3 bases from J, with 10 bases between. This CDR3 contains 14 residues. Germline lookup yields CDR1 SGHTS and CDR2 YDEGEE. The CDR3 coding sequence is TGTGCCAGCAGCTCCGACAGCTTCAATCAGCCCCAGCATTTT. As protein: CASSSDSFNQPQHF.